A single sample gave rise to the 4 T cell receptor beta chains below, sequenced in a study of beta chain features in type 1 diabetes. Expressed TCRB transcripts were sequenced because the isolated RNA had all been reverse transcribed beforehand. Profiling relied on immunoSEQ multiplex PCR, and the TCRdb table lists in-frame clones only, not all of them. The sample has about 140,000 clones, roughly 10% seen once; the top ten hold nearly 0.65%. Material for sequencing was central memory CD4+ T cells from blood. These receptors were taken from a woman aged 40 to 50 in good health.

This clone occurred a few times. V and J are TRBV9 and TRBJ2-6, with D possibly TRBD1 on 5 matching bases. Per germline, CDR1 SGDLS and CDR2 YYNGEE. The CDR3 loop spans 16 amino acids. Trimming cost V 9 bases and J 0 bases, with 16 bases left between them. The CDR3 bases are TGTGCCACCGGATGGGGCAGGGACTCTGGGGCCAACGTCCTGACTTTC. As protein: CATGWGRDSGANVLTF.

This chain links TRBV5-6 with TRBJ1-2, with D maybe TRBD1 (5 bases). The CDR3 runs to 13 residues. V gave up 1 base and J gave up 1 base, with 5 bases separating them. Germline CDR1 and CDR2: SGHDT and YYEEEE. The CDR3: CASSLRGNYGYTF. The CDR3 DNA is TGTGCCAGCAGCTTGAGGGGTAACTATGGCTACACCTTC.

This clone was counted a few times. The chain recombines TRBV15 with TRBJ2-5, with TRBD1 identical over 8 bases. Germline CDR1 and CDR2: LNHNV and YYDKDF (reference sequence). After removal of 3 bases from V and 4 bases from J, the junction contained 4 bases not matched to a gene. This CDR3 has 14 residues. This chain's CDR3 is CATSRDRASETQYF. Written as DNA, the CDR3 is TGTGCCACCAGCAGGGACAGGGCGTCAGAGACCCAGTACTTC.

This chain links TRBV10-2 with TRBJ1-5; D remains ambiguous. Trimming removed 8 bases at V and 3 bases at J, with 11 bases between. Germline V gene lookup returns CDR1 WSHSY and CDR2 SAAADI. This CDR3 contains 13 residues. The CDR3 spells CASLRGFNQPQHF. As DNA, the CDR3 is TGCGCCAGCCTACGGGGTTTCAATCAGCCCCAGCATTTT.